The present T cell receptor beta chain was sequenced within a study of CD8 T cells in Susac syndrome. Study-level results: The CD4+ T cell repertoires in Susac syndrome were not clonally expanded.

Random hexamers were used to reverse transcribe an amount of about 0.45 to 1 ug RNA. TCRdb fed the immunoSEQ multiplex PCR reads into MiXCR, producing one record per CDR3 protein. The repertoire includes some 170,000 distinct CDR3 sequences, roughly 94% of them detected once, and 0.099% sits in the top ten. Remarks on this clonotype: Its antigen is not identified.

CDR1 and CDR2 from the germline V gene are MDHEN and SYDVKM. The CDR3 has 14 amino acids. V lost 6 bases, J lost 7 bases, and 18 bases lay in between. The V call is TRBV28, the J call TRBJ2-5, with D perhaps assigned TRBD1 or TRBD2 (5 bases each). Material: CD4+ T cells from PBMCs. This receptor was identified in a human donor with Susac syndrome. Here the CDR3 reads CASRGPSGSGTQYF. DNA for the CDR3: TGTGCCAGCAGGGGGCCCAGCGGTTCGGGGACCCAGTACTTC. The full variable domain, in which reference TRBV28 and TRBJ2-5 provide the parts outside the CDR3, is DVKVTQSSRYLVKRTGEKVFLECVQDMDHENMFWYRQDPGLGLRLIYFSYDVKMKEKGDIPEGYSVSREKKERFSLILESASTNQTSMYLCASRGPSGSGTQYFGPGTRLLVL.